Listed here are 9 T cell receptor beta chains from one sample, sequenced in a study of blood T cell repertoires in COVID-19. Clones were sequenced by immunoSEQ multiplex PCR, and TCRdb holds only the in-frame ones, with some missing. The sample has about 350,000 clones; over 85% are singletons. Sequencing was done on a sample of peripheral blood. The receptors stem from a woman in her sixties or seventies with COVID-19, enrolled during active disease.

This chain's CDR3 is CATLDSAQNIQYF. As DNA, the CDR3 is TGTGCCACCCTGGACTCGGCCCAAAACATTCAGTACTTC. The chain couples TRBV6-5 to TRBJ2-4; the D gene is possibly TRBD2 (5 bases). CDR3 length: 13 residues. Trimming stripped 10 bases from V and 5 bases from J, with 15 bases between. CDR1 and CDR2 from the germline V gene are MNHEY and SVGAGI.

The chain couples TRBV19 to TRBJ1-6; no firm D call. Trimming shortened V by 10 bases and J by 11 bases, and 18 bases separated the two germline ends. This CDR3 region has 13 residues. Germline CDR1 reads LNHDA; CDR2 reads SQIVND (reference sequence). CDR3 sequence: CATAGRHGTPLHF. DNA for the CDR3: TGTGCCACCGCGGGCCGTCACGGGACACCCCTCCACTTT.

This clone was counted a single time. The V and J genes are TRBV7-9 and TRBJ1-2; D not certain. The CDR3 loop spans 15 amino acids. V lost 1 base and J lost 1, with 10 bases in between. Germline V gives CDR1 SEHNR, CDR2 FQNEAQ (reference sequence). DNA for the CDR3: TGTGCCAGCAGCTTAGAACACAGTTTTAACTATGGCTACACCTTC. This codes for CASSLEHSFNYGYTF.

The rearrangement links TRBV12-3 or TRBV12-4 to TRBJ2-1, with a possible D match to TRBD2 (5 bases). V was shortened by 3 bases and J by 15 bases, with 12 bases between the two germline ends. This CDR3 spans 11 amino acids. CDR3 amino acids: CASSLEAARFF. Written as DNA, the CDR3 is TGTGCCAGCAGTTTGGAGGCAGCCCGGTTCTTC.

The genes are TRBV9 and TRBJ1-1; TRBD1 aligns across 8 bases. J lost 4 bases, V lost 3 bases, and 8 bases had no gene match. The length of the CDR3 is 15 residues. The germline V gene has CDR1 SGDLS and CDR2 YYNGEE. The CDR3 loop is CASSDDRGPRTEAFF. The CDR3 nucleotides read TGTGCCAGCAGCGACGACAGGGGTCCTCGCACTGAAGCTTTCTTT.

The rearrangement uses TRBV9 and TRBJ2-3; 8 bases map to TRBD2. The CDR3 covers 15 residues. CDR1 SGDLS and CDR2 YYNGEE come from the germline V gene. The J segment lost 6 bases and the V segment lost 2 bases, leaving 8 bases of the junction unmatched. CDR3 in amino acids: CASSVAGLGYDTQYF. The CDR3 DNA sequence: TGTGCCAGCAGCGTGGCGGGACTAGGCTACGATACGCAGTATTTT.

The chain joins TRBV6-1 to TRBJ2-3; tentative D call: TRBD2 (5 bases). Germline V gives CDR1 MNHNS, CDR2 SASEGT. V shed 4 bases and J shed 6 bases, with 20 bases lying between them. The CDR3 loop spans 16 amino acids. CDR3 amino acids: CASSGRSLGIADTQYF. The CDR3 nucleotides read TGTGCCAGCAGTGGGAGGAGTCTGGGCATCGCCGATACGCAGTATTTT.

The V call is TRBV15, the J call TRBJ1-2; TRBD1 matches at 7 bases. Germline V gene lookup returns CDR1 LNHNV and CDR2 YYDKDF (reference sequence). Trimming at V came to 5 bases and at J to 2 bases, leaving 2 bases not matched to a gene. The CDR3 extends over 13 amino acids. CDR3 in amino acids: CATSQQGNYGYTF. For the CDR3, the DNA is TGTGCCACCAGCCAACAGGGGAACTATGGCTACACCTTC.

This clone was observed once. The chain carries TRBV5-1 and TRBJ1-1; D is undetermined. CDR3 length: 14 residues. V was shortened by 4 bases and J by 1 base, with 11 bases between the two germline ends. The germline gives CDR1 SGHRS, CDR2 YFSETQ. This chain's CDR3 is CASSDRVRNTEAFF. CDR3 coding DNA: TGCGCCAGCAGCGACCGGGTCAGGAACACTGAAGCTTTCTTT.